The 6 T cell receptor beta chains presented below share a single source sample, sequenced in a study of cytomegalovirus exposure and HLA in healthy donors. The repertoire was sequenced with immunoSEQ multiplex PCR; TCRdb's copy has only in-frame clones and lacks some. Of 200,000 to 250,000 clones in the sample, roughly 89% are singletons; the top ten hold less than 3%. Sequencing was carried out using PBMCs. Receptor source: a man in his late teens or twenties in good health and CMV-seronegative.

The chain is built from TRBV28 and TRBJ2-3, with unresolved D. Germline CDR1 reads MDHEN; CDR2 reads SYDVKM. Trimming stripped 2 bases from V and 5 bases from J, with 5 bases between. The CDR3 totals 12 residues. This CDR3 is CASSLPRDTQYF. The CDR3 region has the DNA TGTGCCAGCAGTTTACCCAGAGATACGCAGTATTTT.

The table lists this clone with a count of one. V is TRBV28 and J is TRBJ2-1, with 7 bases lining up with TRBD2. The CDR3 is 17 residues long. Per the germline V gene, CDR1 is MDHEN and CDR2 is SYDVKM. The ends lost 8 bases at V and 3 bases at J; junction bases unmatched: 16. CDR3 sequence: CASLRLAESRIYNEQFF. Written as DNA, the CDR3 is TGTGCCAGCCTAAGGCTAGCGGAGTCCAGGATCTACAATGAGCAGTTCTTC.

This clone turned up a few times. The chain carries TRBV5-1 and TRBJ2-7; 10 positions agree with TRBD2. The germline V gene encodes CDR1 SGHRS and CDR2 YFSETQ. The CDR3 totals 15 residues. The V and J ends lost 1 base and 4 bases, in that order; junction bases with no gene match: 5. Written as DNA, the CDR3 is TGCGCCAGCAGCTTGACTAGCGGGGTCGGTTACGAGCAGTACTTC. Protein: CASSLTSGVGYEQYF.

The genes are TRBV7-2 and TRBJ1-2; D uncertain. Trimming took off 1 base at V and 0 bases at J, with 6 bases between the two ends. CDR1 and CDR2 from the germline V gene are SGHTA and FQGNSA. The CDR3 consists of 14 residues. The chain's CDR3 is CASSLGRANYGYTF. Here the CDR3 DNA reads TGTGCCAGCAGCTTAGGCCGCGCTAACTATGGCTACACCTTC.

This chain uses TRBV27 with TRBJ2-5; 11 bases align to TRBD2. The germline V gene encodes CDR1 MNHEY and CDR2 SMNVEV (reference sequence). This CDR3 is 18 amino acids long. The junction had 15 bases not matched to a gene; V was cut back by 5 bases and J by 4 bases. The CDR3 DNA sequence: TGTGCCAGCAGTCCACCCGTTGGGTCTAGCGGGAGGACAGAGACCCAGTACTTC. Protein sequence: CASSPPVGSSGRTETQYF.

The chain combines TRBV7-8 with TRBJ1-2; 9 bases fit TRBD1. The trim removed 5 bases at V and 11 bases at J, leaving 12 bases unmatched. CDR1 and CDR2 (germline): SGHVS, FQNEAQ. The CDR3 consists of 14 residues. CDR3 coding DNA: TGTGCCAGCAGCCCTGCAACAGGGGGCGTTGGGTACACCTTC. As protein: CASSPATGGVGYTF.